This TCR beta chain originates from a study of vaccination and CD4 T cells after COVID-19. Looking at the study overall: Post-COVID draws followed diagnosis by a median around 100 days (range 35 to 161).

Treatment: approximately 9-day PBMC culture with coronavirus spike peptide pools or control peptides (ViraFEST assay). From the unexposed donor, CD4+ T cells were collected ahead of the COVID-19 pandemic (2011-2018). Expansion of antigen-specific T cells with peptide pools by ViraFEST preceded sequencing of TCRs. The CDR3 is 13 amino acids. V was pared by 2 bases and J by 8 bases, with 4 bases of the junction left unmatched. The germline V gene has CDR1 SGHDT and CDR2 YYEEEE. The Oncomine TCR Beta short-read assay was applied to DNA of cultured CD4+ T cells. Genomic DNA extraction was carried out from cultured CD4+ T cells. In TCRdb, the PCR reads were re-called with MiXCR into one record per CDR3 protein. The sample lists about 7,500 distinct CDR3 sequences; less than 55% were seen once. Points on this clonotype: Its antigen is currently unknown.

Sequencing was carried out using CD4+ T cells from blood, cultured in vitro. The rearrangement joins TRBV5-6 to TRBJ1-2; TRBD1 matches at 9 bases. The clonotype originates from a human donor in good health. The CDR3 reads CASSLQGAGGYTF. CDR3 DNA: TGTGCCAGCAGCTTACAGGGGGCAGGGGGCTACACCTTC.